Sequencing of this T cell receptor beta chain was carried out in a study of blood T cell repertoires in COVID-19. The repertoire was sequenced with immunoSEQ multiplex PCR; TCRdb's copy has only in-frame clones and lacks some. Of more than 200,000 clones listed, 80% to 90% are singletons. A single count supports this clone. Source material: PBMCs or T cells enriched from blood (not recorded which). The sequence came from a woman between 25 and 40 years old who had recovered from COVID-19.

For the CDR3, the DNA is TGTGCCAGTAGTTTCGACAGGACGAGCTCTGGAAACACCATATATTTT. It specifies CASSFDRTSSGNTIYF. V usage is TRBV19 and J usage is TRBJ1-3; perhaps TRBD1 as D (6 bases). V dropped 5 bases and J dropped 0 bases, with 14 bases sitting between them. Germline values: CDR1 LNHDA, CDR2 SQIVND (reference sequence). This CDR3 spans 16 amino acids.